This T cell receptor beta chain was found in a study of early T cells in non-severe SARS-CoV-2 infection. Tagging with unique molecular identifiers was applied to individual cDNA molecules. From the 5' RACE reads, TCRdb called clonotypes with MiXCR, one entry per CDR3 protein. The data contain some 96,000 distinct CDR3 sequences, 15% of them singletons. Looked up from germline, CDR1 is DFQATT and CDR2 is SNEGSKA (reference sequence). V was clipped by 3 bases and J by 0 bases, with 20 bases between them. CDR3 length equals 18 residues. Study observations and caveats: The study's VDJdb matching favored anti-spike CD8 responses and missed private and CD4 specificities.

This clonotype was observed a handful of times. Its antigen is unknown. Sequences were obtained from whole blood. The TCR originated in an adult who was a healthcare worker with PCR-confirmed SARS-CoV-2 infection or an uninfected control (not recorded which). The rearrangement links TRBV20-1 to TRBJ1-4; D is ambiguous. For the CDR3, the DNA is TGCAGTGCTAGCCCTCGGGCTCCCTACGCGGCAACTAATGAAAAACTGTTTTTT. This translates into CSASPRAPYAATNEKLFF.